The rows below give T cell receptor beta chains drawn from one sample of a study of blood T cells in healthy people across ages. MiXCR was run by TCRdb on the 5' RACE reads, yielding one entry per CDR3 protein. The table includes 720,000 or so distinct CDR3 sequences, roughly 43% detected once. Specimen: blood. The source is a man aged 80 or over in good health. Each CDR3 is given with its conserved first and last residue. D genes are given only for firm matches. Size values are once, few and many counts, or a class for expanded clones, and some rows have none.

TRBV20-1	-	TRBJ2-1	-	CSARAGTGDYNEQFF	TGCAGTGCAAGAGCCGGGACTGGGGACTACAATGAGCAGTTCTTC
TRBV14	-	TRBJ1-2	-	CASSLRPTYGYTF	TGTGCCAGCAGCCTTCGGCCGACTTATGGCTACACCTTC
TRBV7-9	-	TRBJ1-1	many	CASSLVENTEAFF	TGTGCCAGCAGCTTAGTCGAGAACACTGAAGCTTTCTTT
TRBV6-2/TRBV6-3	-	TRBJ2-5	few	CASSPNDRATLYNEQYF	TGTGCCAGCAGTCCGAACGACAGAGCCACTCTATACAATGAGCAGTACTTC
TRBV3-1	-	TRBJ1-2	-	CASNPGLSHLYGYTF	TGTGCCAGCAACCCGGGCCTCTCCCACCTCTATGGCTACACCTTC
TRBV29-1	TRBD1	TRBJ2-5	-	CSVGGTGGWETQYF	TGCAGCGTTGGGGGGACAGGGGGCTGGGAGACCCAGTACTTC
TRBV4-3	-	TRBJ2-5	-	CASSQEILGEQYF	TGCGCCAGCAGCCAAGAAATTTTGGGGGAGCAGTACTTC
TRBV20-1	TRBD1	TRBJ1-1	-	CSASPDRVMNTEAFF	TGCAGTGCTTCCCCGGACAGGGTCATGAACACTGAAGCTTTCTTT
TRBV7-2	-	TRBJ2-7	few	CASSLPRNEQYF	TGTGCCAGCAGCTTACCCAGGAATGAGCAGTACTTC
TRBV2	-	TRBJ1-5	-	CASLSDSQSNQPQHF	TGTGCCAGCCTTTCGGACAGCCAGTCAAATCAGCCCCAGCATTTT